Listed below are T cell receptor beta chains from one sample, sequenced in a study of T-cell memory formation after mild COVID-19. TCRdb re-analysed the 5' RACE reads in MiXCR, keeping a single row per CDR3 protein. This table holds under 450,000 distinct CDR3 sequences, about an eighth found once. Sample: PBMCs or a T cell subset sorted from them (not recorded which). All receptors come from a young man who had mild COVID-19 (a few samples of this study predate the infection). Cell type and time point are not known. Each CDR3 is given with its conserved first and last residue. The order of the fields is CDR3 protein, CDR3 DNA, J gene, V gene, D gene, clone size. D genes are given only for firm matches. Expanded clones get a size class; other rows say once, few or many, or leave the size out.

CDR3 protein: CASSLSPSVSSYNEQFF; CDR3 DNA: TGTGCCAGCAGCTTAAGTCCGTCGGTGAGCTCCTACAATGAGCAGTTCTTC; J gene: TRBJ2-1; V gene: TRBV7-7; D gene: -; clone size: -
CDR3 protein: CASSLWAFGTGGSRQYF; CDR3 DNA: TGTGCCAGCAGTTTATGGGCTTTCGGGACAGGGGGCAGTAGGCAGTACTTC; J gene: TRBJ2-7; V gene: TRBV28; D gene: TRBD1; clone size: -
CDR3 protein: CASSSGSGGVTEAFF; CDR3 DNA: TGTGCCAGCAGCTCTGGTTCGGGGGGAGTCACTGAAGCTTTCTTT; J gene: TRBJ1-1; V gene: TRBV7-2; D gene: -; clone size: -
CDR3 protein: CSARDPQGILYGYTF; CDR3 DNA: TGCAGTGCTAGAGATCCGCAGGGCATCCTATATGGCTACACCTTC; J gene: TRBJ1-2; V gene: TRBV20-1; D gene: -; clone size: -
CDR3 protein: CASTPEVMNTEAFF; CDR3 DNA: TGCGCCAGCACCCCGGAGGTTATGAACACTGAAGCTTTCTTT; J gene: TRBJ1-1; V gene: TRBV5-1; D gene: -; clone size: -
CDR3 protein: CASSPPVGGYTF; CDR3 DNA: TGTGCCAGCAGTCCCCCGGTTGGCGGCTACACCTTC; J gene: TRBJ1-2; V gene: TRBV12-3/TRBV12-4; D gene: -; clone size: -
CDR3 protein: CASSQVLAGARFEFF; CDR3 DNA: TGCGCCAGCAGCCAAGTGCTAGCGGGGGCCCGCTTTGAGTTCTTC; J gene: TRBJ2-1; V gene: TRBV4-1; D gene: TRBD2; clone size: few
CDR3 protein: CASSPDMGGNTEAFF; CDR3 DNA: TGTGCCAGCAGTCCAGACATGGGTGGGAACACTGAAGCTTTCTTT; J gene: TRBJ1-1; V gene: TRBV12-3/TRBV12-4; D gene: -; clone size: -
CDR3 protein: CASSPRVLLAKNIQYF; CDR3 DNA: TGTGCCAGCAGCCCCAGGGTCTTACTAGCCAAAAACATTCAGTACTTC; J gene: TRBJ2-4; V gene: TRBV5-5; D gene: -; clone size: many
CDR3 protein: CASSQNRGRNTEAFF; CDR3 DNA: TGCGCCAGCAGCCAGAACAGGGGGCGGAACACTGAAGCTTTCTTT; J gene: TRBJ1-1; V gene: TRBV4-1; D gene: TRBD1; clone size: few
CDR3 protein: CATSGQRGRGDTQYF; CDR3 DNA: TGTGCCACCAGTGGCCAGCGGGGGCGGGGGGATACGCAGTATTTT; J gene: TRBJ2-3; V gene: TRBV24-1; D gene: TRBD2; clone size: -
CDR3 protein: CSARDRATYEQYF; CDR3 DNA: TGCAGTGCTAGAGATCGGGCAACCTACGAGCAGTACTTC; J gene: TRBJ2-7; V gene: TRBV20-1; D gene: -; clone size: many
CDR3 protein: CASSHSRGQFTGELFF; CDR3 DNA: TGCGCCAGCAGCCATTCCCGGGGCCAGTTCACCGGGGAGCTGTTTTTT; J gene: TRBJ2-2; V gene: TRBV4-3; D gene: -; clone size: -
CDR3 protein: CASSSPVDGYTF; CDR3 DNA: TGTGCCAGCAGTTCGCCGGTCGATGGCTACACCTTC; J gene: TRBJ1-2; V gene: TRBV28; D gene: -; clone size: few
CDR3 protein: CASSPNSGESEAFF; CDR3 DNA: TGTGCCAGCAGCCCGAACAGCGGAGAGTCGGAAGCTTTCTTT; J gene: TRBJ1-1; V gene: TRBV7-9; D gene: -; clone size: few
CDR3 protein: CASSFNLAGSYEQYF; CDR3 DNA: TGTGCCAGCAGCTTTAACCTAGCGGGGTCCTACGAGCAGTACTTC; J gene: TRBJ2-7; V gene: TRBV7-2; D gene: TRBD2; clone size: -
CDR3 protein: CASSSTGTSESDTQYF; CDR3 DNA: TGTGCCAGCAGCTCGACCGGGACTAGCGAGTCAGATACGCAGTATTTT; J gene: TRBJ2-3; V gene: TRBV7-2; D gene: TRBD2; clone size: few
CDR3 protein: CATSSLGGTSGTGELFF; CDR3 DNA: TGTGCCACCAGCAGTCTTGGGGGGACTAGCGGCACCGGGGAGCTGTTTTTT; J gene: TRBJ2-2; V gene: TRBV15; D gene: TRBD2; clone size: -
CDR3 protein: CASSMGLAGRTDTQYF; CDR3 DNA: TGCGCCAGCAGCATGGGACTAGCGGGGCGCACAGATACGCAGTATTTT; J gene: TRBJ2-3; V gene: TRBV5-1; D gene: TRBD2; clone size: many
CDR3 protein: CSAPPGQGREQYF; CDR3 DNA: TGCAGTGCCCCCCCGGGACAGGGTCGGGAGCAGTACTTC; J gene: TRBJ2-7; V gene: TRBV20-1; D gene: TRBD1; clone size: many
CDR3 protein: CSVEDGGRDRYFYGYTF; CDR3 DNA: TGCAGCGTTGAAGATGGGGGACGCGACAGGTACTTCTATGGCTACACCTTC; J gene: TRBJ1-2; V gene: TRBV29-1; D gene: -; clone size: few
CDR3 protein: CASRTDRRFAQPQHF; CDR3 DNA: TGTGCCAGCAGGACTGACAGACGATTTGCCCAGCCCCAGCATTTT; J gene: TRBJ1-5; V gene: TRBV6-1; D gene: -; clone size: many
CDR3 protein: CSVGGRGVDSPLHF; CDR3 DNA: TGCAGCGTTGGTGGAAGGGGGGTAGATTCACCCCTCCACTTT; J gene: TRBJ1-6; V gene: TRBV29-1; D gene: -; clone size: few
CDR3 protein: CASSLPGGYGYTF; CDR3 DNA: TGTGCCAGCAGCCTACCGGGTGGCTATGGCTACACCTTC; J gene: TRBJ1-2; V gene: TRBV3-1; D gene: -; clone size: few
CDR3 protein: CASSLSVAGGSSYNEQFF; CDR3 DNA: TGTGCCAGCAGCTTAAGCGTAGCGGGGGGTTCCTCCTACAATGAGCAGTTCTTC; J gene: TRBJ2-1; V gene: TRBV7-3; D gene: TRBD2; clone size: -
CDR3 protein: CASSTPDRGTGELFF; CDR3 DNA: TGTGCCAGCAGTACCCCGGACAGGGGCACCGGGGAGCTGTTTTTT; J gene: TRBJ2-2; V gene: TRBV12-3/TRBV12-4; D gene: TRBD1; clone size: many
CDR3 protein: CASSLEQGYEQYF; CDR3 DNA: TGTGCCAGCAGCTTAGAACAGGGCTACGAGCAGTACTTC; J gene: TRBJ2-7; V gene: TRBV7-2; D gene: -; clone size: few
CDR3 protein: CSAGGQYYGYTF; CDR3 DNA: TGCAGCGCTGGGGGACAGTACTATGGCTACACCTTC; J gene: TRBJ1-2; V gene: TRBV29-1; D gene: TRBD1; clone size: few
CDR3 protein: CASSPYRDGEQFF; CDR3 DNA: TGTGCCAGCAGCCCATACCGGGACGGAGAGCAGTTCTTC; J gene: TRBJ2-1; V gene: TRBV7-3; D gene: -; clone size: -
CDR3 protein: CASFPDSNTGELFF; CDR3 DNA: TGTGCCAGCTTCCCAGACAGTAACACCGGGGAGCTGTTTTTT; J gene: TRBJ2-2; V gene: TRBV7-9; D gene: -; clone size: many
CDR3 protein: CASSRRRQGSAGELFF; CDR3 DNA: TGTGCCAGCAGCCGACGTCGACAGGGGTCTGCCGGGGAGCTGTTTTTT; J gene: TRBJ2-2; V gene: TRBV6-2/TRBV6-3; D gene: TRBD1; clone size: -
CDR3 protein: CASSFRREGRTEQFF; CDR3 DNA: TGTGCCAGCAGCTTCCGGCGGGAGGGAAGGACTGAGCAGTTCTTC; J gene: TRBJ2-1; V gene: TRBV7-6; D gene: TRBD2; clone size: few
CDR3 protein: CASRSTGGLNEKLFF; CDR3 DNA: TGTGCCAGCAGATCAACAGGGGGTCTTAATGAAAAACTGTTTTTT; J gene: TRBJ1-4; V gene: TRBV5-5; D gene: TRBD1; clone size: few
CDR3 protein: CAISTDRGEYGYTF; CDR3 DNA: TGTGCCATCAGTACCGACAGGGGAGAGTATGGCTACACCTTC; J gene: TRBJ1-2; V gene: TRBV10-3; D gene: TRBD1; clone size: few
CDR3 protein: CASSQVKGGYGYTF; CDR3 DNA: TGTGCCAGCAGCCAAGTCAAGGGAGGCTATGGCTACACCTTC; J gene: TRBJ1-2; V gene: TRBV3-1; D gene: -; clone size: few
CDR3 protein: CASSESFGGFQYF; CDR3 DNA: TGTGCCAGTAGTGAGTCCTTTGGGGGTTTTCAGTACTTC; J gene: TRBJ2-4; V gene: TRBV19; D gene: -; clone size: -
CDR3 protein: CASSLDRIDTQYF; CDR3 DNA: TGTGCCAGCAGCCTGGACCGCATTGATACGCAGTATTTT; J gene: TRBJ2-3; V gene: TRBV7-3; D gene: -; clone size: many
CDR3 protein: CASSYSIGYNEQFF; CDR3 DNA: TGTGCCAGCAGTTACTCGATAGGATACAATGAGCAGTTCTTC; J gene: TRBJ2-1; V gene: TRBV6-5; D gene: -; clone size: few
CDR3 protein: CASTPGDGSSYEQYF; CDR3 DNA: TGTGCCAGCACCCCGGGAGACGGGAGCTCCTACGAGCAGTACTTC; J gene: TRBJ2-7; V gene: TRBV27; D gene: -; clone size: -
CDR3 protein: CASSLGGSGYTF; CDR3 DNA: TGTGCCAGCAGCCTAGGGGGGAGTGGCTACACCTTC; J gene: TRBJ1-2; V gene: TRBV12-3/TRBV12-4; D gene: -; clone size: once
CDR3 protein: CASSQDSAGQPQHF; CDR3 DNA: TGTGCCAGCAGCCAAGATTCGGCGGGGCAGCCCCAGCATTTT; J gene: TRBJ1-5; V gene: TRBV3-1; D gene: -; clone size: -
CDR3 protein: CSARRQISYEQYF; CDR3 DNA: TGCAGTGCTAGAAGGCAGATATCCTACGAGCAGTACTTC; J gene: TRBJ2-7; V gene: TRBV20-1; D gene: -; clone size: few
CDR3 protein: CASSQDRIGSSYNEQFF; CDR3 DNA: TGTGCCAGCAGCCAAGATCGGATCGGAAGCTCCTACAATGAGCAGTTCTTC; J gene: TRBJ2-1; V gene: TRBV4-2; D gene: -; clone size: -
CDR3 protein: CASSQDPSGDSHEQFF; CDR3 DNA: TGCGCCAGCAGCCAAGACCCCAGCGGGGATAGCCATGAGCAGTTCTTC; J gene: TRBJ2-1; V gene: TRBV4-1; D gene: TRBD2; clone size: few
CDR3 protein: CASSSIWTGKAGVKQFF; CDR3 DNA: TGTGCCAGCAGCTCCATATGGACAGGGAAGGCTGGGGTGAAGCAGTTCTTC; J gene: TRBJ2-1; V gene: TRBV11-1; D gene: TRBD1; clone size: -
CDR3 protein: CASSPRQGEAFF; CDR3 DNA: TGTGCCAGCAGCCCCCGACAGGGTGAAGCTTTCTTT; J gene: TRBJ1-1; V gene: TRBV13; D gene: TRBD1; clone size: few
CDR3 protein: CASTSDQETQYF; CDR3 DNA: TGTGCTAGTACTAGCGACCAAGAGACCCAGTACTTC; J gene: TRBJ2-5; V gene: TRBV7-7; D gene: TRBD2; clone size: few
CDR3 protein: CASSLLKGKSTGELFF; CDR3 DNA: TGTGCCAGCAGCTTATTAAAAGGGAAAAGCACCGGGGAGCTGTTTTTT; J gene: TRBJ2-2; V gene: TRBV7-9; D gene: -; clone size: few
CDR3 protein: CATSRDLPGATGELFF; CDR3 DNA: TGTGCCACCAGCAGAGATTTACCCGGGGCCACCGGGGAGCTGTTTTTT; J gene: TRBJ2-2; V gene: TRBV15; D gene: -; clone size: few